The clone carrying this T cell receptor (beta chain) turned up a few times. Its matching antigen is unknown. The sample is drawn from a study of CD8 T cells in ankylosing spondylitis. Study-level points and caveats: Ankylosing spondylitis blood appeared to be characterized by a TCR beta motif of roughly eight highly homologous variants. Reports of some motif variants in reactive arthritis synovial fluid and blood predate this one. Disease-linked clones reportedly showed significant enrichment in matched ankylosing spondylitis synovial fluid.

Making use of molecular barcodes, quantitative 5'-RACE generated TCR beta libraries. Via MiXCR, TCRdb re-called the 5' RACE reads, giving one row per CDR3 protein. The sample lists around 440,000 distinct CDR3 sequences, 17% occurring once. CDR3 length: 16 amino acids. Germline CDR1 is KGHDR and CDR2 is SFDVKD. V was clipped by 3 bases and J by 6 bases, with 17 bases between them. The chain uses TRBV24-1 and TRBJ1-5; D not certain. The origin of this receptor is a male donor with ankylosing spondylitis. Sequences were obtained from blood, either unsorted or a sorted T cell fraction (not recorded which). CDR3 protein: CATSDTRASSGQPQHF. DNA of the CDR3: TGTGCCACCAGTGATACCCGGGCCTCCAGCGGTCAGCCCCAGCATTTT.